This T cell receptor beta chain was captured by sequencing in a study of beta chain features in type 1 diabetes. Looked up from germline, CDR1 is PRHDT and CDR2 is FYEKMQ (reference sequence). CDR3 length: 14 residues. V gave up 5 bases and J gave up 8 bases; unmatched junction bases: 6. All of the isolated RNA was reverse transcribed, so expressed TCRB transcripts were sequenced. This table comes from immunoSEQ multiplex PCR, and its TCRdb copy is limited to in-frame clones, with some not included. Among fewer than 350,000 clones listed, about 19% were seen once. The chain couples TRBV13 to TRBJ2-2; 9 nucleotides match TRBD2. Sample: naive CD4+ T cells from blood. This TCR was sampled from a woman aged 18-29 years in good health. The CDR3 sequence: CASSTGTSLGELFF. Here the CDR3 DNA reads TGTGCCAGCAGCACAGGGACTAGCCTAGGGGAGCTGTTTTTT.